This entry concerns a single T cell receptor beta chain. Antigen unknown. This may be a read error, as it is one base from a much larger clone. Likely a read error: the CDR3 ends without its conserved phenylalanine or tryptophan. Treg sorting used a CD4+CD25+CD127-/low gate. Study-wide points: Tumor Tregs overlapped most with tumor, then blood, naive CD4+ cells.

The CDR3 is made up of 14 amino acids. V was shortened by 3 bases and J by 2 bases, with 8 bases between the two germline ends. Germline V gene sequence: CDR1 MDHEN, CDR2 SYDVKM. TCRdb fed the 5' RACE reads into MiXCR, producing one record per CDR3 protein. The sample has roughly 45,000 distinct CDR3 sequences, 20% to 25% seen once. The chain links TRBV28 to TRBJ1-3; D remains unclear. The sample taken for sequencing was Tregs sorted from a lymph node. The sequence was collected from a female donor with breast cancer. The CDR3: CASSLWRPGNTIYL. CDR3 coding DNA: TGTGCCAGCAGTTTGTGGCGGCCTGGAAACACCATATATCTT.